Below are 27 T cell receptor beta chains sequenced from a single sample in a study of T cells in women clearing cervical HPV infection. The table came from immunoSEQ multiplex PCR; TCRdb's copy has only in-frame clones and leaves some out. Its table lists tens of thousands of clones. Material for sequencing was blood buffy coat. These receptor sequences come from a woman between 18 and 70 years old with a cervical HPV16 infection that either progressed to CIN3+ or cleared (not recorded which).

Details on this clone: The CDR3 end falls 3 residues outside the read, so it is completed with the germline J gene. The chain uses TRBV5-4 and TRBJ1-2, with 10 bases fitting TRBD1. Trimming at V came to 3 bases and at J to 3 bases, leaving 5 bases not matched to a gene. CDR1 SGHNT and CDR2 YYREEE come from the germline V gene (reference sequence). The CDR3 covers 15 residues. The CDR3: CASSYRQGADYGYTF. CDR3 bases read: TGTGCCAGCAGCTACCGACAGGGGGCGGACTATGGC.

On this clone: Read sequence stops 3 residues before the CDR3 end, and the germline J gene provides the missing end. This chain uses TRBV20-1 with TRBJ2-3; D uncertain. The CDR3 contains 14 residues. Deletions cut 6 bases from V and 0 bases from J, with 13 bases between. Germline-derived CDR1 and CDR2 are DFQATT and SNEGSKA (reference sequence). The CDR3 protein is CSARKDPSTDTQYF. The CDR3 DNA, read in part, is TGCAGTGCCAGGAAAGATCCAAGCACAGATACG.

With respect to this clone: The read halts 3 residues ahead of the CDR3 end, with the missing end drawn from the germline J gene. The chain combines TRBV19 with TRBJ1-2; 10 nucleotides agree with TRBD1. Germline assignment: CDR1 LNHDA and CDR2 SQIVND (reference sequence). CDR3 length: 12 residues. With V trimmed by 10 bases and J by 5 bases, 4 bases remained unmatched. The CDR3 loop reads CATRDRGYGYTF. The sequenced CDR3 bases are TGTGCCACCCGGGACAGGGGATATGGC.

Turning to this clone: The read gets to within 3 residues of the CDR3 end, and the germline J gene fills in the rest. The chain employs TRBV10-2 and TRBJ2-7; maybe TRBD1 (6 bases). CDR1 and CDR2 (germline): WSHSY, SAAADI. The germline V and J ends were trimmed by 8 bases and 1 base, with 9 bases remaining between them. The CDR3 loop spans 12 amino acids. The CDR3 spells CASSDRSYEQYF. Incomplete CDR3 DNA: TGCGCCAGCTCGGACAGATCCTACGAG.

Details on this clone: The read halts 3 residues ahead of the CDR3 end, with the missing end drawn from the germline J gene. The chain combines TRBV29-1 with TRBJ2-2; 11 bases align to TRBD2. The CDR3 is made up of 17 amino acids. Looked up from germline, CDR1 is SQVTM and CDR2 is ANQGSEA. CDR3 residues: CSVISGGARRGANVLFF. The CDR3 DNA, read in part, is TGCAGCGTAATTAGCGGGGGGGCTCGTCGTGGGGCCAACGTG.

A remark on this clone: Read data end 3 residues before the CDR3 end; the end is taken from the germline J gene. This chain connects TRBV19 to TRBJ2-2; TRBD1 matches at 7 bases. This CDR3 region has 16 residues. Germline CDR1 LNHDA, CDR2 SQIVND (reference sequence). V shed 6 bases, J shed 0 bases, and the junction held 7 bases outside the gene matches. This chain's CDR3 is CASRPGTVTNTGELFF. CDR3 bases read: TGTGCCAGTAGACCCGGGACAGTTACGAACACCGGGGAG.

As concerns this clone: The DNA ends 3 residues before the CDR3 does, and the rest of the CDR3 is filled in from the germline J gene. V gene TRBV5-1 combines with J gene TRBJ2-2; TRBD1 matches at 12 bases. The CDR3 contains 17 residues. Germline CDR1 SGHRS, CDR2 YFSETQ. The V segment lost 5 bases and the J segment 0 bases; nucleotides outside the gene matches: 5. The sequenced part of the CDR3 DNA is TGCGCCAGCAGTTGGGACAGGGGGCTCTCGAACACCGGGGAG. Translated, it gives CASSWDRGLSNTGE. The whole CDR3 region reads CASSWDRGLSNTGELFF. The variable domain in full, with the rest retrieved from reference TRBV5-1 and TRBJ2-2, is KAGVTQTPRYLIKTRGQQVTLSCSPISGHRSVSWYQQTPGQGLQFLFEYFSETQRNKGNFPGRFSGRQFSNSRSEMNVSTLELGDSALYLCASSWDRGLSNTGELFFGEGSRLTVL.

Turning to this clone: The missing CDR3 end, 3 residues past where the read stops, is filled in from the germline J gene. The J gene is TRBJ2-1, the V gene TRBV7-8, with 8 nucleotides matching TRBD2. From germline, CDR1 is SGHVS and CDR2 FQNEAQ. The CDR3 extends over 15 amino acids. The J segment lost 2 bases and the V segment lost 5 bases, leaving 5 bases of the junction unmatched. The sequenced part of the CDR3 DNA is TGTGCCAGCAGCAGTAGCGGGACCACCTACAATGAG. It translates to CASSSSGTTYNE. The entire CDR3 reads CASSSSGTTYNEQFF.

In regard to this clone: The sequence runs out 3 residues before the end of the CDR3; the remainder is reconstructed from the germline J gene. The rearrangement joins TRBV18 to TRBJ2-2, with TRBD1 matching 8 bases. This CDR3 contains 16 residues. V was clipped by 1 base and J by 5 bases; unmatched bases: 6. Germline CDR1 is KGHSH and CDR2 is LQKENI. CDR3 DNA, as far as it was read: TGTGCCAGCTCACCACGTACAGGGGGAAGTACCGGGGAG. It translates to CASSPRTGGSTGE. The full CDR3 reads CASSPRTGGSTGELFF. Full variable domain (rest looked up from reference TRBV18 and TRBJ2-2): NAGVMQNPRHLVRRRGQEARLRCSPMKGHSHVYWYRQLPEEGLKFMVYLQKENIIDESGMPKERFSAEFPKEGPSILRIQQVVRGDSAAYFCASSPRTGGSTGELFFGEGSRLTVL.

As concerns this clone: The read halts 3 residues ahead of the CDR3 end, with the missing end drawn from the germline J gene. The V call is TRBV2, the J call TRBJ2-3, with a possible D match to TRBD1 (6 bases). The V and J ends lost 2 bases and 1 base respectively, with 7 bases between them. CDR3 size: 14 residues. Germline V gene data show CDR1 as SNHLY and CDR2 as FYNNEI. Incomplete CDR3 DNA: TGTGCCAGCAGTGAAAGACAGGGCACAGATACG. Its protein is CASSERQGTDT. From start to end, the CDR3 is CASSERQGTDTQYF.

In regard to this clone: Read coverage stops 3 residues before the CDR3 terminus; the germline J gene supplies the remainder. V is TRBV2 and J is TRBJ2-7; 9 bases are a match to TRBD1. The V segment lost 6 bases and the J segment 2 bases; nucleotides outside the gene matches: 2. The CDR3 totals 13 residues. CDR1 and CDR2 from the germline V gene are SNHLY and FYNNEI. The DNA read from the CDR3 is TGTGCCAGCAGGGGGACAGGGCCCTACGAG. This sequence encodes CASRGTGPYE. The full CDR3 protein is CASRGTGPYEQYF.

About this clone itself: From the germline J gene comes the end of the CDR3, since the read stops 3 residues before it. J is TRBJ1-4 and V is TRBV28; 7 bases fit TRBD1. Germline lookup yields CDR1 MDHEN and CDR2 SYDVKM. Trimming at V came to 5 bases and at J to 3 bases, leaving 9 bases not matched to a gene. The CDR3 sequence is 16 residues long. CDR3 DNA, as far as it was read: TGTGCCAGCAGTCCTGTGCGACAGGGTCCTAATGAAAAA. Residues: CASSPVRQGPNEK. The whole CDR3 reads CASSPVRQGPNEKLFF.

On this clone itself: The read finishes 3 residues shy of the CDR3 end, and the germline J gene is used to complete it. The J gene is TRBJ2-2, the V gene TRBV5-1; 7 bases are shared with TRBD1. From germline, CDR1 is SGHRS and CDR2 YFSETQ. Unmatched junction bases numbered 7, after V lost 4 bases and J lost 4 bases. The CDR3 contains 15 residues. The CDR3 loop is CASSGRQGRTGELFF. Partial CDR3 DNA: TGCGCCAGCAGCGGGAGACAGGGACGCACCGGGGAG.

Comment on this clone: The CDR3 goes on 3 residues after the read ends, and that part is filled in from the germline J gene. The V call is TRBV30, the J call TRBJ2-2; weak D call: TRBD1 (5 bases). The germline V gene has CDR1 GTSNPN and CDR2 SVGIG (reference sequence). This CDR3 is built from 13 residues. The DNA read from the CDR3 is TGTGCCTGGTCCCTCTCTGGGGCCAACGTG. It encodes CAWSLSGANV. In full, the CDR3 reads CAWSLSGANVLFF.

As to this clone: The observed sequence ends 3 residues before the CDR3 terminus, with the missing tail filled in from the germline J gene. This chain uses TRBV18 with TRBJ1-2; the D is unclear. The CDR3 has 18 amino acids. From germline, CDR1 is KGHSH and CDR2 LQKENI. The CDR3 DNA, read in part, is TGTGCCAGCTCCAGAGCTACTAGCGGGATACGCTCCTACAATGAC. Translating it yields CASSRATSGIRSYND. The full CDR3 protein reads CASSRATSGIRSYNDYTF.

With regard to this clone: Read coverage stops 3 residues before the CDR3 terminus; the germline J gene supplies the remainder. This chain uses TRBV5-1 with TRBJ2-7, with 8 bases aligning to TRBD1. The CDR3 has 16 amino acids. With V trimmed by 5 bases and J by 2 bases, 12 bases remained unmatched. The germline gives CDR1 SGHRS, CDR2 YFSETQ. The CDR3 loop is CASRLVLDRVPYEQYF. CDR3 DNA (partial): TGCGCCAGCAGACTTGTTCTGGACAGGGTCCCCTACGAG.

As for this clone: The read comes to an end 3 residues before the CDR3 does, leaving the germline J gene to fill in the end. This chain uses TRBV2 with TRBJ1-2; D gene unclear. Germline CDR1 is SNHLY and CDR2 is FYNNEI. This CDR3 has 13 residues. The CDR3 reads CASSEFTYSDYTF. CDR3 bases read: TGTGCCAGCAGTGAATTTACGTACTCTGAC.

With respect to this clone: The identical CDR3 is also encoded by other nucleotide sequences in the sample. CDR3 residues: CASSRNRDSTDTQYF. Incomplete CDR3 DNA: TGTGCCAGCAGCCGTAACAGGGATAGCACAGATACG. The chain recombines TRBV11-3 with TRBJ2-3; tentative D call: TRBD1 (6 bases). The read is 3 residues too short to cover the CDR3 end, so that end is filled in from the germline J gene. CDR1 is SGHNT and CDR2 is YENEEA in the germline V gene. The length of the CDR3 is 15 residues. The ends were cut back, 5 bases at V and 0 bases at J, with 12 bases in the middle. Combining the CDR3 with reference TRBV11-3 and TRBJ2-3 gives the whole variable domain EAGVVQSPRYKIIEKKQPVAFWCNPISGHNTLYWYLQNLGQGPELLIRYENEEAVDDSQLPKDRFSAERLKGVDSTLKIQPAELGDSAVYLCASSRNRDSTDTQYFGPGTRLTVL.

A note on this clone: The missing CDR3 end, 3 residues past where the read stops, is filled in from the germline J gene. The chain has TRBV20-1 and TRBJ1-2; D unclear. CDR1 and CDR2 from the germline V gene are DFQATT and SNEGSKA (reference sequence). The germline V and J ends were trimmed by 2 bases and 0 bases, with 13 bases remaining between them. CDR3 length equals 15 residues. The CDR3 DNA, read in part, is TGCAGTGCTAGACTATCAGGATCGACTAACTATGGC. It specifies CSARLSGSTNYG. In full, the CDR3 is CSARLSGSTNYGYTF.

Worth noting for this clone: The read is 3 residues too short to cover the CDR3 end, so that end is filled in from the germline J gene. J is TRBJ2-3 and V is TRBV2; 10 bases match TRBD1. The J segment lost 2 bases and the V segment lost 8 bases, leaving 10 bases of the junction unmatched. The CDR3 is 16 residues long. CDR1 SNHLY and CDR2 FYNNEI come from the germline V gene. The DNA read from the CDR3 is TGTGCCAGCTTGGCGCTGGACAGGGGGATCACAGATACG. Translation gives CASLALDRGITDT. The whole CDR3 reads CASLALDRGITDTQYF.

A note on this clone: Read coverage stops 3 residues before the CDR3 terminus; the germline J gene supplies the remainder. V usage is TRBV7-3 and J usage is TRBJ2-2; the D gene is possibly TRBD1 (6 bases). The CDR3 is made up of 15 amino acids. From germline, CDR1 is SGHTA and CDR2 FQGTGA. V was shortened by 5 bases and J by 4 bases, with 14 bases between the two germline ends. The CDR3 sequence is CASSPSGTPTGELFF. The DNA read from the CDR3 is TGTGCCAGCAGCCCTTCCGGGACACCCACCGGGGAG.

The DNA read from the CDR3 is TGTGCCAGCAGCGCGGTGGAGGGGGCTTATGGC. It encodes CASSAVEGAYG. The CDR3 reads in full as CASSAVEGAYGYTF. The chain combines TRBV7-2 with TRBJ1-2; TRBD1 aligns across 7 bases. The read ends 3 residues shy of where the CDR3 ends; the end is completed using the germline J gene. J was trimmed by 5 bases and V by 5 bases; bases with no gene match: 8. This CDR3 is built from 14 residues. The V gene's germline CDR1 is SGHTA and CDR2 FQGNSA.

Turning to this clone: The read ends 3 residues shy of where the CDR3 ends; the end is completed using the germline J gene. The rearrangement links TRBV5-6 to TRBJ2-2, with TRBD2 as a possible D gene (5 bases). The V end was cut by 4 bases, the J end by 6 bases, with 10 bases between. CDR1 is SGHDT and CDR2 is YYEEEE in the germline V gene. The CDR3 has 13 amino acids. CDR3: CASSPTSAGELFF. CDR3 bases read: TGTGCCAGCAGCCCTACTAGTGCCGGGGAG.

Regarding this clone: The sequence runs out 3 residues before the end of the CDR3; the remainder is reconstructed from the germline J gene. The V and J genes are TRBV30 and TRBJ2-3; tentatively, D is TRBD1 (5 bases). The V end lost 2 bases, the J end lost 6 bases, and 18 bases lay between the germline ends. CDR3 length: 15 residues. CDR1 and CDR2 (germline): GTSNPN, SVGIG (reference sequence). The sequenced part of the CDR3 DNA is TGTGCCTGGAGTTGGGGCGGAAACCCCCAGGATACG. This gives the protein CAWSWGGNPQDT. The entire CDR3 sequence reads CAWSWGGNPQDTQYF.

As concerns this clone: Coverage ceases 3 residues before the CDR3 finishes, and the germline J gene fills in the end. V is TRBV24-1 and J is TRBJ1-4; 7 bases fit TRBD1. From germline, CDR1 is KGHDR and CDR2 SFDVKD. The CDR3 has 18 amino acids. V was pared by 0 bases and J by 8 bases, with 14 bases of the junction left unmatched. The CDR3: CATSDLITSGQGEEKLFF. The covered CDR3 bases are TGTGCCACCAGTGATTTGATTACCTCGGGGCAGGGGGAGGAAAAA.

About this clone itself: A junction boundary mismatches the germline segment, possibly from a read error. Sequencing ends 3 residues short of the CDR3 end; the germline J gene provides the rest. The same CDR3 is also encoded by other DNA sequences in this sample. The chain couples TRBV18 to TRBJ1-3, with 10 bases lining up with TRBD1. From germline, CDR1 is KGHSH and CDR2 LQKENI. The CDR3 is 22 amino acids. The sequenced part of the CDR3 DNA is TGTGCCAGCTCACCACCGATCTCCGGGACAGGGGCCCGGCGGATCTCTGGAAACACA. It translates to CASSPPISGTGARRISGNT. The whole CDR3 sequence is CASSPPISGTGARRISGNTIYF.

The CDR3 protein is CAIRPDGATNEKLFF. The part of the CDR3 DNA that was read is TGTGCCATCAGGCCCGATGGAGCAACTAATGAAAAG. The rearrangement uses TRBV10-3 and TRBJ2-2; D remains ambiguous. Sequencing ends 3 residues short of the CDR3 end; the germline J gene provides the rest. This CDR3 is 15 amino acids long. Germline V gene data show CDR1 as ENHRY and CDR2 as SYGVKD.